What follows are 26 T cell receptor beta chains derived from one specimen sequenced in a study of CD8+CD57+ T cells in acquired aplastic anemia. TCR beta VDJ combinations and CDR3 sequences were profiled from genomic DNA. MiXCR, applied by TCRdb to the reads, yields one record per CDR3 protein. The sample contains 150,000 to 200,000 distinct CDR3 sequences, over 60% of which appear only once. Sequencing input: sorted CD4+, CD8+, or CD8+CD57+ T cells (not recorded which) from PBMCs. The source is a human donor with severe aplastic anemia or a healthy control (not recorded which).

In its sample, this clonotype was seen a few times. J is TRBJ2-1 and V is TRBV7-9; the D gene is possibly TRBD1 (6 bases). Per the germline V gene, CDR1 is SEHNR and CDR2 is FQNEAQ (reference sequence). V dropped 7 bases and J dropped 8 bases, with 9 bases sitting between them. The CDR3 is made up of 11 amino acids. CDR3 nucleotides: TGTGCCAGCAATAACAGGGATGAGCAGTTCTTC. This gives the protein CASNNRDEQFF.

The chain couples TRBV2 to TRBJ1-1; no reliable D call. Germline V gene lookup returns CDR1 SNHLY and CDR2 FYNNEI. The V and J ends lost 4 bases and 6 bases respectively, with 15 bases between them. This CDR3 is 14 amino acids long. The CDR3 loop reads CASSGGSARAEAFF. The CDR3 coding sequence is TGTGCCAGCAGTGGAGGGTCCGCCCGGGCTGAAGCTTTCTTT. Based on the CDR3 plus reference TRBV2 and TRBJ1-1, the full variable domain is EPEVTQTPSHQVTQMGQEVILRCVPISNHLYFYWYRQILGQKVEFLVSFYNNEISEKSEIFDDQFSVERPDGSNFTLKIRSTKLEDSAMYFCASSGGSARAEAFFGQGTRLTVV.

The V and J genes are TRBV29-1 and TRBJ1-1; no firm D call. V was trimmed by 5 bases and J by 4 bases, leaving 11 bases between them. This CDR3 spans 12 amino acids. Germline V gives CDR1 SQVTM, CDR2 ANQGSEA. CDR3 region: CSVLLGTTEAFF. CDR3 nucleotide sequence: TGCAGCGTTTTACTGGGCACCACTGAAGCTTTCTTT.

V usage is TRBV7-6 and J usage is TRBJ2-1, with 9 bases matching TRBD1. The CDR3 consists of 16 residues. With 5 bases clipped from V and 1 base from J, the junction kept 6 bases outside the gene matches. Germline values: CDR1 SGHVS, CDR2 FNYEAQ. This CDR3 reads CASSPPGQGSYNEQFF. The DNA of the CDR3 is TGTGCCAGCAGCCCCCCCGGACAGGGGTCCTACAATGAGCAGTTCTTC.

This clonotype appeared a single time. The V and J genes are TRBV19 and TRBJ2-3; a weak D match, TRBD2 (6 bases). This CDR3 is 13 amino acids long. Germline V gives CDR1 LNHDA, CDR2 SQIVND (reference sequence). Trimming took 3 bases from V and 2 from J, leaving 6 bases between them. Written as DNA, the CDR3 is TGTGCCAGTAGTATGGGACTCACAGATACGCAGTATTTT. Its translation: CASSMGLTDTQYF.

CDR3 DNA sequence: TGTGCCAGCAGCTTAGCCCCAGCAGGGCCCGACGAGCAGTACTTC. As protein: CASSLAPAGPDEQYF. The gene calls are TRBV7-9 and TRBJ2-7; D possibly corresponds to TRBD1 (5 bases). Germline V gene sequence: CDR1 SEHNR, CDR2 FQNEAQ (reference sequence). Trimming pared 0 bases from V and 5 bases from J, leaving 14 bases between. The CDR3 runs to 15 residues.

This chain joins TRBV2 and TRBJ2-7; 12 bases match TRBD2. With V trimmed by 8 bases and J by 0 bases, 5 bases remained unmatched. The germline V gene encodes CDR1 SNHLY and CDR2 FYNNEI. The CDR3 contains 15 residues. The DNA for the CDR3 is TGTGCCAGCGCAGCGGGACTAGCGGGCTCCTACGAGCAGTACTTC. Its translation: CASAAGLAGSYEQYF.

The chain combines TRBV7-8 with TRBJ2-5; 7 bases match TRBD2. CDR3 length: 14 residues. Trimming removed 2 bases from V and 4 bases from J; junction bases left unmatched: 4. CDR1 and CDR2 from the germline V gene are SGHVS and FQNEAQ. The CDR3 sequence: CASSLRGGRETQYF. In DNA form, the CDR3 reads TGTGCCAGCAGCTTAAGGGGCGGGAGAGAGACCCAGTACTTC.

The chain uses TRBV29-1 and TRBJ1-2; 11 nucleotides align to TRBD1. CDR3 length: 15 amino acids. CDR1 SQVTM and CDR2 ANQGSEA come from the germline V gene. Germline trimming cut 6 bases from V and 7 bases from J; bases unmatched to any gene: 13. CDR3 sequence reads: CSVDEGQGARGGYTF. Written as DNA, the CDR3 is TGCAGCGTCGACGAAGGACAGGGGGCGCGAGGTGGCTACACCTTC.

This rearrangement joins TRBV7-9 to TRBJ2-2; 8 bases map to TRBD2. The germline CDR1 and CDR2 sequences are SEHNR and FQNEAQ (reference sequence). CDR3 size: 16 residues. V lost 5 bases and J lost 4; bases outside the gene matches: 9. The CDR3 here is CASSPPGLVPTGELFF. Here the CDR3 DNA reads TGTGCCAGCAGCCCTCCGGGACTAGTTCCCACCGGGGAGCTGTTTTTT.

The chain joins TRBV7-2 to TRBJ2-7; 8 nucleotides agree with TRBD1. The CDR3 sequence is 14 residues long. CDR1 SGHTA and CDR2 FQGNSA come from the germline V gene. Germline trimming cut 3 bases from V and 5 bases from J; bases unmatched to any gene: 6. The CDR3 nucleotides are TGTGCCAGCAGCTTTAGTCAGACAGGGGACGAGCAGTACTTC. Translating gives CASSFSQTGDEQYF.

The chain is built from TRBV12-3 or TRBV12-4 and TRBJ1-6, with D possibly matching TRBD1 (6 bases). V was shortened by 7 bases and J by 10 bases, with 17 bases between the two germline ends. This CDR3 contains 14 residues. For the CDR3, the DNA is TGTGCCAGCACACAGGGCTTAGATAGATCACCCCTCCACTTT. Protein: CASTQGLDRSPLHF.

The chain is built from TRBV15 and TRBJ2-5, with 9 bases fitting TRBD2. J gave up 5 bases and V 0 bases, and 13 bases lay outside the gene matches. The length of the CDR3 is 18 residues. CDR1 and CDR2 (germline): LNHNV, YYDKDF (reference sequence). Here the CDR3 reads CATSRDLAAGGLGETQYF. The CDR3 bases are TGTGCCACCAGCAGAGACCTGGCGGCGGGAGGGCTTGGGGAGACCCAGTACTTC.

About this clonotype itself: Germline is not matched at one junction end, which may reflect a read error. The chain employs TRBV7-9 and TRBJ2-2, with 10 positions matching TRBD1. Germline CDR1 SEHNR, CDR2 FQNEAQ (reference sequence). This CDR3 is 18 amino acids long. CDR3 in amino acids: CASSQVQGQGKRAGELFF. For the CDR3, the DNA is TGCGCCAGCAGCCAAGTTCAGGGACAGGGGAAGAGAGCCGGGGAGCTGTTTTTT.

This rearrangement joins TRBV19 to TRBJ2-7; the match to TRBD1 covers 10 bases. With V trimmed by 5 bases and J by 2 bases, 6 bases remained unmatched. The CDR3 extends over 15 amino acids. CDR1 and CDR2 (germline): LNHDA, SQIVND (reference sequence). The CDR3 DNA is TGTGCCAGTAGTGCACCCGGGACAGGGGCCTACGAGCAGTACTTC. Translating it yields CASSAPGTGAYEQYF.

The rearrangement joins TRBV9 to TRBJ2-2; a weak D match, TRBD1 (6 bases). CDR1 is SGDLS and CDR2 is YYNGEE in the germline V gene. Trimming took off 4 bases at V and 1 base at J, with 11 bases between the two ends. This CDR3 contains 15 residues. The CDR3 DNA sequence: TGTGCCAGCAGCTCGAGACAGGTGAACACCGGGGAGCTGTTTTTT. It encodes CASSSRQVNTGELFF.

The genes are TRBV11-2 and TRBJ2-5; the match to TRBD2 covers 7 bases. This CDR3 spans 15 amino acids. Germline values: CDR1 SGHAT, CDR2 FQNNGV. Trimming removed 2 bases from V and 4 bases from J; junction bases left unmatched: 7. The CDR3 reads CASSLLGSGSETQYF. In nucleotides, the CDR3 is TGTGCCAGCAGCTTATTGGGTAGCGGGTCAGAGACCCAGTACTTC.

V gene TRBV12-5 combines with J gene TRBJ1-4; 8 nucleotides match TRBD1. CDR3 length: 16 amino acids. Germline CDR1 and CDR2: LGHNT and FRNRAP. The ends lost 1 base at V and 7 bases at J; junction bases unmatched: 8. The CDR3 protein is CASGLATGGSGEKLFF. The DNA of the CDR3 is TGTGCTAGTGGTTTGGCAACAGGGGGGTCGGGTGAAAAACTGTTTTTT. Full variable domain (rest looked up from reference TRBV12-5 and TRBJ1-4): DARVTQTPRHKVTEMGQEVTMRCQPILGHNTVFWYRQTMMQGLELLAYFRNRAPLDDSGMPKDRFSAEMPDATLATLKIQPSEPRDSAVYFCASGLATGGSGEKLFFGSGTQLSVL.

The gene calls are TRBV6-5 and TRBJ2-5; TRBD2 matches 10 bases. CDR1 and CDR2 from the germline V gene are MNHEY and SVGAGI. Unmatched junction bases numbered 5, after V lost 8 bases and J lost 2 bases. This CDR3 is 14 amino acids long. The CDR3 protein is CASRASGSQETQYF. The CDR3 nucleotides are TGTGCCAGCCGGGCTAGCGGGAGTCAAGAGACCCAGTACTTC.

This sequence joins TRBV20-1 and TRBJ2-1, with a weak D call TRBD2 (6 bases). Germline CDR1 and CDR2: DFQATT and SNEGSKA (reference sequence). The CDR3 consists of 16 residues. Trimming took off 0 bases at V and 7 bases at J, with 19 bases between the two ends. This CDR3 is CSARDPGRPGTNEQFF. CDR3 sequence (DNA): TGCAGTGCTAGAGATCCGGGTAGACCGGGGACTAATGAGCAGTTCTTC.

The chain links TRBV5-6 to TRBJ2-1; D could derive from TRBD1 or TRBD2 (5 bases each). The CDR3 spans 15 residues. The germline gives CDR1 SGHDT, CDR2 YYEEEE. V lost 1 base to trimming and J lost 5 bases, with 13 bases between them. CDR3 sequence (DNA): TGTGCCAGCAGCTTGAATGGGGGAACGGACAATGAGCAGTTCTTC. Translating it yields CASSLNGGTDNEQFF.

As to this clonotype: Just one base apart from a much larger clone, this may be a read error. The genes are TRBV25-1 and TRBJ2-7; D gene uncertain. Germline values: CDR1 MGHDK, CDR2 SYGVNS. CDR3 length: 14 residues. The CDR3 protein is CDSSYAPSVYEQYF. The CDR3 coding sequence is TGTGACAGCAGTTACGCGCCTTCAGTCTACGAGCAGTACTTC.

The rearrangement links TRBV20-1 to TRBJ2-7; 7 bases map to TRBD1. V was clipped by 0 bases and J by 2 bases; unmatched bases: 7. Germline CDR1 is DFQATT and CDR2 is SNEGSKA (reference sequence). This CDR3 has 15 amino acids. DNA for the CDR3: TGCAGTGCTAGAGATCAGGGACAGTCCCCCTACGAGCAGTACTTC. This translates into CSARDQGQSPYEQYF.

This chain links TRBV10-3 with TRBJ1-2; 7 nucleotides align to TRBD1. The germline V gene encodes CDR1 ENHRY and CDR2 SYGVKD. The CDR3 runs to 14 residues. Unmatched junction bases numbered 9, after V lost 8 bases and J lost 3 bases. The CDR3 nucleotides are TGTGCCATCGGAACAGGGGCGCGGGACTATGGCTACACCTTC. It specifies CAIGTGARDYGYTF.

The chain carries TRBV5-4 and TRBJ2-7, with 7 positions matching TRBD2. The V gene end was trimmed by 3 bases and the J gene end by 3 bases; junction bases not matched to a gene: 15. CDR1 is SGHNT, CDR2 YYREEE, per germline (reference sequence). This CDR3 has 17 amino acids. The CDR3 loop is CASSSPTGTNRLYEQYF. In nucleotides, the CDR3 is TGTGCCAGCAGCTCCCCAACGGGGACTAACCGACTCTACGAGCAGTACTTC. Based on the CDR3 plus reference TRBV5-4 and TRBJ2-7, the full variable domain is ETGVTQSPTHLIKTRGQQVTLRCSSQSGHNTVSWYQQALGQGPQFIFQYYREEENGRGNFPPRFSGLQFPNYSSELNVNALELDDSALYLCASSSPTGTNRLYEQYFGPGTRLTVT.

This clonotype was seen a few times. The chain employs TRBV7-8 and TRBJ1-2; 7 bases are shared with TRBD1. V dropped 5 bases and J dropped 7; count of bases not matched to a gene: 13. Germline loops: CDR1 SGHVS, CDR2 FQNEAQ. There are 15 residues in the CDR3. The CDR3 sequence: CASSRKTGKDGGYTF. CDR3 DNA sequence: TGTGCCAGCAGCAGAAAGACAGGGAAGGATGGTGGCTACACCTTC.